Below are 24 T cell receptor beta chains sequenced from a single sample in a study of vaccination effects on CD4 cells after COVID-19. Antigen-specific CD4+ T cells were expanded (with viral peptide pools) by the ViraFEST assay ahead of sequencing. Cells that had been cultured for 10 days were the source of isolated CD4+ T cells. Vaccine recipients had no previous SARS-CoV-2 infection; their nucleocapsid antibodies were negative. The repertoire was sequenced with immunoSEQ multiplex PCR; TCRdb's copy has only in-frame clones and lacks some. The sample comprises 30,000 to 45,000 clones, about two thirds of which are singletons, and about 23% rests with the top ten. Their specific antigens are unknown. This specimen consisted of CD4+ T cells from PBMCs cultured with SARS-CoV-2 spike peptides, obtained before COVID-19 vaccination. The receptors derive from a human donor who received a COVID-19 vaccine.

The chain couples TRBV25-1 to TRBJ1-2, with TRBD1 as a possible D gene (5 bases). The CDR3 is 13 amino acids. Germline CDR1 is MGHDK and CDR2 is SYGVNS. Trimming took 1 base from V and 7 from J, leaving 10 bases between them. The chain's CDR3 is CASSESGRFGYTF. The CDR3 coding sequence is TGTGCCAGCAGTGAATCAGGGCGGTTTGGCTACACCTTC.

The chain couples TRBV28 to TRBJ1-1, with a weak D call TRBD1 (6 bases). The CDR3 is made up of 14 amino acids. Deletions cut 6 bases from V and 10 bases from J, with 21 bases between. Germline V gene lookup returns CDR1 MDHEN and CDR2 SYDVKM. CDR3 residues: CASRAGDATKGAFF. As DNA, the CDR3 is TGTGCCAGCAGGGCAGGGGACGCCACAAAGGGAGCTTTCTTT.

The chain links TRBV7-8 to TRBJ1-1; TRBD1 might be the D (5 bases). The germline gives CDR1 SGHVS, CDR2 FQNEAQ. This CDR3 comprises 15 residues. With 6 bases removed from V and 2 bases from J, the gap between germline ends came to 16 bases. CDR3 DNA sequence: TGTGCCAGCAGATCAGGGAGAGCGGGAAACACTGAAGCTTTCTTT. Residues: CASRSGRAGNTEAFF.

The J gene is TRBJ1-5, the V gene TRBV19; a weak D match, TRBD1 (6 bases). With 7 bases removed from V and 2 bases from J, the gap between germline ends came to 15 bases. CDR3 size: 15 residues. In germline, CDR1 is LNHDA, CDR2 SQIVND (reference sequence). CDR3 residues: CASTRRGAGNQPQHF. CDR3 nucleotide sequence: TGTGCCAGTACCCGTCGGGGGGCGGGCAATCAGCCCCAGCATTTT. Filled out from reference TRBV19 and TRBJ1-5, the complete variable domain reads DGGITQSPKYLFRKEGQNVTLSCEQNLNHDAMYWYRQDPGQGLRLIYYSQIVNDFQKGDIAEGYSVSREKKESFPLTVTSAQKNPTAFYLCASTRRGAGNQPQHFGDGTRLSIL.

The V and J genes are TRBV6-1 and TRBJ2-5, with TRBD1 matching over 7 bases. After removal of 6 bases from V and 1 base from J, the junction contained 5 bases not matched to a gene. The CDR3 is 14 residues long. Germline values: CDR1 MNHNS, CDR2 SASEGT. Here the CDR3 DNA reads TGTGCCAGCAGGCCGACAGGGAGCCAAGAGACCCAGTACTTC. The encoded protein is CASRPTGSQETQYF.

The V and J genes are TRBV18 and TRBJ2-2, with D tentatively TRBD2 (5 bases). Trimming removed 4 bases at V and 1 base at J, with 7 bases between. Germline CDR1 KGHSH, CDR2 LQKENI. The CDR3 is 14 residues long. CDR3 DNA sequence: TGTGCCAGCTCACTAGCGAGGAACACCGGGGAGCTGTTTTTT. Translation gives CASSLARNTGELFF.

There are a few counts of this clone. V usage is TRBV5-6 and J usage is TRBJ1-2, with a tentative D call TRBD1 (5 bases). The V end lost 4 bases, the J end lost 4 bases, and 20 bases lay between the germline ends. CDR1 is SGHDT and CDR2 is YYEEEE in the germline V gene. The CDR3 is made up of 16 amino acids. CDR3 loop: CASSPVTALLGYGYTF. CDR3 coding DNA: TGTGCCAGCAGCCCCGTGACAGCACTCCTAGGCTATGGCTACACCTTC.

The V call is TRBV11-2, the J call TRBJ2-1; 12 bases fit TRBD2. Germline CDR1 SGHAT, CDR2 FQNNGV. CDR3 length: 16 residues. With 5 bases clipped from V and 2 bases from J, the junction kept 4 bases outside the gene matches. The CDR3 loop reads CASSPRTSGAYNEQFF. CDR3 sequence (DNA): TGTGCCAGCAGCCCCCGGACTAGCGGGGCCTACAATGAGCAGTTCTTC. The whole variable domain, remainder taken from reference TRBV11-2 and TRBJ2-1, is EAGVAQSPRYKIIEKRQSVAFWCNPISGHATLYWYQQILGQGPKLLIQFQNNGVVDDSQLPKDRFSAERLKGVDSTLKIQPAKLEDSAVYLCASSPRTSGAYNEQFFGPGTRLTVL.

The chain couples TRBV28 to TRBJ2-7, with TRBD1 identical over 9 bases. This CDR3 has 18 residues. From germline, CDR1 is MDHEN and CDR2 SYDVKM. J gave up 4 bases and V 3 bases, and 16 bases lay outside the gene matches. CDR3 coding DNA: TGTGCCAGCAGTTTCGGGGTATGGGACAGGGTAGGAAGGTACGAGCAGTACTTC. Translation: CASSFGVWDRVGRYEQYF.

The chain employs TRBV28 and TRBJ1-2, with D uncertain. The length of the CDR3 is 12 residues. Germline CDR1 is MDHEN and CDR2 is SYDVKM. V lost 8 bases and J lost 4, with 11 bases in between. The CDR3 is CASGPVSYGYTF. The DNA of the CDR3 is TGTGCCAGCGGACCGGTCTCCTATGGCTACACCTTC.

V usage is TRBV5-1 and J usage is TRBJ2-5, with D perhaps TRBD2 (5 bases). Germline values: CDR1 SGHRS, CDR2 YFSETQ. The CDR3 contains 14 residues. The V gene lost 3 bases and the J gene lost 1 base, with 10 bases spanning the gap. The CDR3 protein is CASSWRVGQETQYF. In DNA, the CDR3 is TGCGCCAGCAGCTGGCGGGTGGGCCAAGAGACCCAGTACTTC.

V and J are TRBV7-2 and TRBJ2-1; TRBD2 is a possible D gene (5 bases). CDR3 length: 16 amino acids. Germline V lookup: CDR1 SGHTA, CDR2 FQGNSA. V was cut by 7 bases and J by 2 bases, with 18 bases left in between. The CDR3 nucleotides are TGTGCCAGCAAATATAGAGGGAATGCCCCCTACAATGAGCAGTTCTTC. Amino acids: CASKYRGNAPYNEQFF.

As DNA, the CDR3 is TGTGCCAGCAGTTTGGTGGGCGGGCCCTACGAGCAGTACTTC. This encodes CASSLVGGPYEQYF. The rearrangement links TRBV28 to TRBJ2-7; D may be TRBD2 (5 bases). This CDR3 has 14 residues. The V end was cut by 3 bases, the J end by 2 bases, with 11 bases between. CDR1 and CDR2 (germline): MDHEN, SYDVKM.

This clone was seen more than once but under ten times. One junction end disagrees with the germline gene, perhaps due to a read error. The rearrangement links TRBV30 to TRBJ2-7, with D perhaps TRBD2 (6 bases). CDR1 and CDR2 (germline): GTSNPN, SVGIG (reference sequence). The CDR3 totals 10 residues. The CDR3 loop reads CARGDGGMDF. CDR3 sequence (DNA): TGTGCCCGGGGTGATGGCGGGATGGACTTC.

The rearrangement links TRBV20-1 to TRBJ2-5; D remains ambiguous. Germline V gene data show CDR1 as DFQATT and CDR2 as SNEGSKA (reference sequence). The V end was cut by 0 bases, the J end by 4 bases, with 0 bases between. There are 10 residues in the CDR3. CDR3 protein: CSAREETQYF. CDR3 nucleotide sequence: TGCAGTGCTAGAGAAGAGACCCAGTACTTC.

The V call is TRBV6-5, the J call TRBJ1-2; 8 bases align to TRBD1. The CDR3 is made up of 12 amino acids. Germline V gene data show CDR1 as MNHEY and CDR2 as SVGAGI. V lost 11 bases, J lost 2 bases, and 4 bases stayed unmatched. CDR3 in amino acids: CAGRQGNYGYTF. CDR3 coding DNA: TGTGCCGGTAGACAGGGGAACTATGGCTACACCTTC.

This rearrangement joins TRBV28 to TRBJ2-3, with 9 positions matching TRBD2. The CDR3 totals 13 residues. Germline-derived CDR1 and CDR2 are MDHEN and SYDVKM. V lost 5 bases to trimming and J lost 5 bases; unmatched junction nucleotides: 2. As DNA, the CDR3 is TGTGCCAGCAGTCAAGCGGGAGGAGATACGCAGTATTTT. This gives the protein CASSQAGGDTQYF.

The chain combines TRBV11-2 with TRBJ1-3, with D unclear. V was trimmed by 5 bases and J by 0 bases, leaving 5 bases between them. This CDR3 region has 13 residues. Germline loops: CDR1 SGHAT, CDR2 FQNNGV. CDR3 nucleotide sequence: TGTGCCAGCAGCCTCTACTCTGGAAACACCATATATTTT. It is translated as CASSLYSGNTIYF.

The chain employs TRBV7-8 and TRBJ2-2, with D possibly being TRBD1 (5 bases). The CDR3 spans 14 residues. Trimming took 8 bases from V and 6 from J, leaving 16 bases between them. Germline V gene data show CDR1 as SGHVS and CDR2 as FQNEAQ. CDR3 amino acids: CASVTDWTPGELFF. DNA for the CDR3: TGTGCCAGCGTAACAGATTGGACACCCGGGGAGCTGTTTTTT.

The CDR3 DNA follows: TGTGCCAGCAGTCCGACTAGTCGTAGAACCGGGGAGCTGTTTTTT. This sequence encodes CASSPTSRRTGELFF. This rearrangement joins TRBV6-5 to TRBJ2-2; perhaps TRBD2 as D (6 bases). The V gene lost 5 bases and the J gene lost 5 bases, with 15 bases spanning the gap. This CDR3 is built from 15 residues. The germline V gene encodes CDR1 MNHEY and CDR2 SVGAGI.

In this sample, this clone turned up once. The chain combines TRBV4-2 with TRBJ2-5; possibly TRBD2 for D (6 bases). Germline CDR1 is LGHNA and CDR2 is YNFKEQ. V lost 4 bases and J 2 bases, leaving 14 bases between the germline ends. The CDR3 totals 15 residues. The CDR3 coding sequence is TGTGCCAGCAGCCCCCGGCTGGCGGGGCAAGAGACCCAGTACTTC. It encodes CASSPRLAGQETQYF.

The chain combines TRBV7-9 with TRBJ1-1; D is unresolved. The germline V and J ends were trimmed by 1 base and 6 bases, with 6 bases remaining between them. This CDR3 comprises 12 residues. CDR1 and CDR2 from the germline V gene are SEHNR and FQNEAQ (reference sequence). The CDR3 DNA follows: TGTGCCAGCAGCTTAGAAGGACCTGAAGCTTTCTTT. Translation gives CASSLEGPEAFF.

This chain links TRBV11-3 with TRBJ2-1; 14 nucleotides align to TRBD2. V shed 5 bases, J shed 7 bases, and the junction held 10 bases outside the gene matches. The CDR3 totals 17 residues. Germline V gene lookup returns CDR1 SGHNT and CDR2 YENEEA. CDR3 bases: TGTGCCAGCAGCCGAGGACTAGCGGGAGGTTCGGGGAATGAGCAGTTCTTC. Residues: CASSRGLAGGSGNEQFF.

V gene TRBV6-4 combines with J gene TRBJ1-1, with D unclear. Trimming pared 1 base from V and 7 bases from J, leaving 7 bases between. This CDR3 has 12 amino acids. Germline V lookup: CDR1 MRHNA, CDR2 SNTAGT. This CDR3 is CASSDWFGEAFF. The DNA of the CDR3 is TGTGCCAGCAGTGACTGGTTTGGTGAAGCTTTCTTT.